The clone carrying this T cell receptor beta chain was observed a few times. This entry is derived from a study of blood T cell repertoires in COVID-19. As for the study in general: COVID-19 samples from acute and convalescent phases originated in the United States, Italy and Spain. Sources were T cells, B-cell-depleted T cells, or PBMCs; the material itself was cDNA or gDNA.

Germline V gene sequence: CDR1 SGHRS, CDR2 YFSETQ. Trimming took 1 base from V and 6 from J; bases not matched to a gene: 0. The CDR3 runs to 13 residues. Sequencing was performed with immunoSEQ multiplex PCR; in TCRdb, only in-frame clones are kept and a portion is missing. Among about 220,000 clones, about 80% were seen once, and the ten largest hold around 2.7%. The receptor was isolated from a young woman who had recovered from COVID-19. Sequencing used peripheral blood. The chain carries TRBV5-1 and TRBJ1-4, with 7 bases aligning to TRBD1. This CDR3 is CASSLQGDEKLFF. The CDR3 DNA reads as TGCGCCAGCAGCTTGCAGGGGGATGAAAAACTGTTTTTT. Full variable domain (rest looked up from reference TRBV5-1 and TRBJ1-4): KAGVTQTPRYLIKTRGQQVTLSCSPISGHRSVSWYQQTPGQGLQFLFEYFSETQRNKGNFPGRFSGRQFSNSRSEMNVSTLELGDSALYLCASSLQGDEKLFFGSGTQLSVL.